The 30 T cell receptor beta chains below were found in one sample sequenced in a study of radiotherapy plus CTLA-4 blockade in lung cancer. The table came from immunoSEQ multiplex PCR; TCRdb's copy has only in-frame clones and leaves some out. This sample yields more than 55,000 clones, of which roughly four fifths are seen a single time; approximately 6.1% belongs to the top ten. The starting material was peripheral blood, obtained from a patient treated with radiotherapy plus ipilimumab. The receptors shown here come from a human donor with non-small cell lung cancer whose response to radiotherapy plus ipilimumab could not be evaluated.

The chain links TRBV9 to TRBJ2-1, with TRBD1 as a possible D gene (6 bases). The CDR3 extends over 17 amino acids. Germline CDR1 is SGDLS and CDR2 is YYNGEE. V was clipped by 0 bases and J by 3 bases, with 16 bases between them. The CDR3 loop reads CASSVDYRDMGYNEQFF. CDR3 DNA: TGTGCCAGCAGCGTAGACTACCGGGACATGGGCTACAATGAGCAGTTCTTC. Based on the CDR3 plus reference TRBV9 and TRBJ2-1, the full variable domain is DSGVTQTPKHLITATGQRVTLRCSPRSGDLSVYWYQQSLDQGLQFLIQYYNGEERAKGNILERFSAQQFPDLHSELNLSSLELGDSALYFCASSVDYRDMGYNEQFFGPGTRLTVL.

V is TRBV9 and J is TRBJ2-3; TRBD2 agrees at 10 bases. The CDR3 loop spans 15 amino acids. Germline V CDR1 and CDR2: SGDLS, YYNGEE. The V segment lost 1 base and the J segment 5 bases; nucleotides outside the gene matches: 4. CDR3 amino acids: CASSVTTSGKDTQYF. CDR3 DNA sequence: TGTGCCAGCAGCGTAACCACTAGCGGGAAAGATACGCAGTATTTT.

The chain carries TRBV13 and TRBJ2-1; D might be TRBD2 (5 bases). The germline CDR1 and CDR2 sequences are PRHDT and FYEKMQ (reference sequence). There are 15 residues in the CDR3. The V end was cut by 0 bases, the J end by 7 bases, with 13 bases between. The CDR3 bases are TGTGCCAGCAGCTTAGGGGCGAGGGAAAGTAATGAGCAGTTCTTC. It is translated as CASSLGARESNEQFF. Filled out from reference TRBV13 and TRBJ2-1, the complete variable domain reads AAGVIQSPRHLIKEKRETATLKCYPIPRHDTVYWYQQGPGQDPQFLISFYEKMQSDKGSIPDRFSAQQFSDYHSELNMSSLELGDSALYFCASSLGARESNEQFFGPGTRLTVL.

V usage is TRBV7-2 and J usage is TRBJ1-5; 9 bases align to TRBD1. CDR1 and CDR2 from the germline V gene are SGHTA and FQGNSA. V trimming: 5 bases; J trimming: 5 bases; junction bases outside the gene matches: 4. This CDR3 has 14 amino acids. DNA of the CDR3: TGTGCCAGCAGCCGGGACAGGGATCATCAGCCCCAGCATTTT. As protein: CASSRDRDHQPQHF.

In DNA, the CDR3 is TGTGCCATCAGCGGGACTGGACCGGCTAGCACAGATACGCAGTATTTT. Protein sequence: CAISGTGPASTDTQYF. The chain uses TRBV10-3 and TRBJ2-3; tentative D call: TRBD2 (6 bases). The V and J ends lost 6 bases and 0 bases respectively, with 16 bases between them. Germline V gene sequence: CDR1 ENHRY, CDR2 SYGVKD. There are 16 residues in the CDR3.

This clone was counted between two and nine times. The chain is built from TRBV11-2 and TRBJ1-1, with D uncertain. The CDR3 has 15 residues. Trimming stripped 1 base from V and 1 base from J, with 10 bases between. The germline V gene has CDR1 SGHAT and CDR2 FQNNGV. The DNA for the CDR3 is TGTGCCAGCAGCTTAGGAGACATCAAGAACACTGAAGCTTTCTTT. This sequence encodes CASSLGDIKNTEAFF.

The sample holds a few counts of this clone. The junction departs from the called germline gene at one end, perhaps through a read error. The chain combines TRBV7-6 with TRBJ2-2; 9 bases align to TRBD2. The CDR3 is made up of 15 amino acids. Germline V CDR1 and CDR2: SGHVS, FNYEAQ. The CDR3 sequence is CASSLGLAGRAGRGF. CDR3 DNA sequence: TGTGCCAGCAGCTTAGGTCTAGCGGGGAGGGCGGGGAGGGGTTTT.

The chain links TRBV6-1 to TRBJ2-7; TRBD1 is a possible D gene (5 bases). The CDR3 covers 15 residues. The germline V gene has CDR1 MNHNS and CDR2 SASEGT. V dropped 0 bases and J dropped 0 bases, with 9 bases sitting between them. CDR3 bases: TGTGCCAGCAGTGAAGCGGACACCAACTCCTACGAGCAGTACTTC. Amino acid sequence: CASSEADTNSYEQYF.

The genes are TRBV4-3 and TRBJ1-6, with TRBD1 matching over 8 bases. This CDR3 region has 15 residues. With V trimmed by 3 bases and J by 5 bases, 3 bases remained unmatched. CDR1 and CDR2 (germline): LGHNA, YSLEER. The CDR3 protein is CASSHGTGNNSPLHF. DNA for the CDR3: TGCGCCAGCAGCCACGGGACAGGAAATAATTCACCCCTCCACTTT.

The rearrangement joins TRBV7-2 to TRBJ2-7; 11 bases match TRBD2. Germline lookup yields CDR1 SGHTA and CDR2 FQGNSA. The V gene end was trimmed by 9 bases and the J gene end by 0 bases; junction bases not matched to a gene: 7. The CDR3 covers 15 residues. In DNA, the CDR3 is TGTGCCAGTGCTAGCGGGGGGCCGAGCTCCTACGAGCAGTACTTC. This sequence encodes CASASGGPSSYEQYF.

The rearrangement joins TRBV9 to TRBJ1-3; 8 bases line up with TRBD1. Germline loops: CDR1 SGDLS, CDR2 YYNGEE. The trim removed 1 base at V and 7 bases at J, leaving 4 bases unmatched. This CDR3 has 14 amino acids. In DNA, the CDR3 is TGTGCCAGCAGCGTAAGGCAGGGGGCGAACACCATATATTTT. This sequence encodes CASSVRQGANTIYF.

The V gene is TRBV28, the J gene TRBJ1-5; 8 bases match TRBD1. The length of the CDR3 is 16 residues. V shed 3 bases, J shed 7 bases, and the junction held 11 bases outside the gene matches. Germline CDR1 is MDHEN and CDR2 is SYDVKM. The CDR3 DNA reads as TGTGCCAGCAGTTTCTCCGGACAGGGACTACACCAGCCCCAGCATTTT. The encoded protein is CASSFSGQGLHQPQHF.

This chain joins TRBV4-3 and TRBJ2-3; no clear D gene. Trimming pared 0 bases from V and 4 bases from J, leaving 14 bases between. Germline assignment: CDR1 LGHNA and CDR2 YSLEER. This CDR3 is 16 amino acids long. The CDR3 sequence: CASSQDSFSKADTQYF. The CDR3 nucleotides read TGCGCCAGCAGCCAAGATTCATTTAGCAAGGCAGATACGCAGTATTTT.

This rearrangement joins TRBV7-2 to TRBJ2-5; D not resolved. CDR1 is SGHTA and CDR2 is FQGNSA in the germline V gene. This CDR3 is built from 14 residues. The V and J ends lost 0 bases and 2 bases respectively, with 7 bases between them. The CDR3 reads CASSLAGLQETQYF. In nucleotides, the CDR3 is TGTGCCAGCAGCTTAGCCGGGTTGCAAGAGACCCAGTACTTC.

The CDR3 protein is CASPAAGGLTDTQYF. As DNA, the CDR3 is TGTGCCAGCCCCGCAGCGGGGGGACTAACAGATACGCAGTATTTT. V gene TRBV7-2 combines with J gene TRBJ2-3; TRBD2 matches 9 bases. V was clipped by 8 bases and J by 3 bases; unmatched bases: 9. The CDR3 is 15 amino acids. Germline loops: CDR1 SGHTA, CDR2 FQGNSA.

This clone was counted a few times. The chain has TRBV11-3 and TRBJ2-2; D perhaps matches TRBD2 (5 bases). Trimming pared 2 bases from V and 4 bases from J, leaving 14 bases between. Germline V gene sequence: CDR1 SGHNT, CDR2 YENEEA. The CDR3 is 16 amino acids. CDR3 sequence: CASSLHGEIVTGELFF. DNA for the CDR3: TGTGCCAGCAGCTTACATGGGGAGATAGTCACCGGGGAGCTGTTTTTT. The whole variable domain, remainder taken from reference TRBV11-3 and TRBJ2-2, is EAGVVQSPRYKIIEKKQPVAFWCNPISGHNTLYWYLQNLGQGPELLIRYENEEAVDDSQLPKDRFSAERLKGVDSTLKIQPAELGDSAVYLCASSLHGEIVTGELFFGEGSRLTVL.

The gene calls are TRBV7-2 and TRBJ2-1; TRBD2 aligns across 7 bases. V gave up 2 bases and J gave up 2 bases; unmatched junction bases: 0. The length of the CDR3 is 14 residues. CDR1 is SGHTA and CDR2 is FQGNSA in the germline V gene. CDR3 loop: CASSLSGAYNEQFF. For the CDR3, the DNA is TGTGCCAGCAGCTTAAGCGGGGCCTACAATGAGCAGTTCTTC.

The J gene is TRBJ2-1, the V gene TRBV4-3; TRBD2 matches 9 bases. The ends lost 0 bases at V and 2 bases at J; junction bases unmatched: 5. Germline-derived CDR1 and CDR2 are LGHNA and YSLEER. This CDR3 is built from 17 residues. CDR3 region: CASSQDMRGGAYNEQFF. CDR3 DNA: TGCGCCAGCAGCCAAGATATGCGGGGGGGAGCCTACAATGAGCAGTTCTTC.

The chain has TRBV5-4 and TRBJ2-3; 7 nucleotides align to TRBD2. Germline V gene sequence: CDR1 SGHNT, CDR2 YYREEE (reference sequence). J was trimmed by 0 bases and V by 0 bases; bases with no gene match: 10. CDR3 length equals 18 residues. The CDR3 DNA reads as TGTGCCAGCAGCTTGGAACGGGCTAGCGGTATTAGCACAGATACGCAGTATTTT. Protein sequence: CASSLERASGISTDTQYF.

The chain couples TRBV27 to TRBJ1-5, with 8 bases identical to TRBD1. CDR1 is MNHEY and CDR2 is SMNVEV in the germline V gene (reference sequence). Germline trimming cut 6 bases from V and 4 bases from J; bases unmatched to any gene: 8. The length of the CDR3 is 15 residues. The CDR3 region has the DNA TGTGCCAGCAGCCTACAGACAGGGGCGAATCAGCCCCAGCATTTT. Translation gives CASSLQTGANQPQHF.

This chain joins TRBV30 and TRBJ2-1, with 11 bases identical to TRBD2. Trimming cost V 4 bases and J 0 bases; bases outside gene matches: 5. The CDR3 extends over 16 amino acids. Germline assignment: CDR1 GTSNPN and CDR2 SVGIG (reference sequence). CDR3 loop: CAWIGTSGSSYNEQFF. The CDR3 DNA is TGTGCCTGGATCGGGACTAGCGGTAGCTCCTACAATGAGCAGTTCTTC.

For this clone: A junction boundary mismatches the germline segment, possibly from a read error. Other nucleotide sequences from this sample produce the same CDR3. V and J are TRBV2 and TRBJ1-2; 9 bases map to TRBD1. Germline CDR1 SNHLY, CDR2 FYNNEI. The CDR3 is made up of 14 amino acids. The CDR3 DNA sequence: TGTGCTAGCAGTGCGGGACAGGGAAAGGGTGGCTACACCTTC. Encoded protein: CASSAGQGKGGYTF. Together with reference TRBV2 and TRBJ1-2, the CDR3 gives the full variable domain: EPEVTQTPSHQVTQMGQEVILRCVPISNHLYFYWYRQILGQKVEFLVSFYNNEISEKSEIFDDQFSVERPDGSNFTLKIRSTKLEDSAMYFCASSAGQGKGGYTFGSGTRLTVV.

The CDR3 DNA sequence: TGTGCCAGCAGTTTCCTAGCGGGCAACAATGAGCAGTTCTTC. Its translation: CASSFLAGNNEQFF. The chain uses TRBV28 and TRBJ2-1, with 8 positions matching TRBD2. V lost 3 bases to trimming and J lost 5 bases; unmatched junction nucleotides: 3. This CDR3 region has 14 residues. Germline V gives CDR1 MDHEN, CDR2 SYDVKM.

J is TRBJ2-7 and V is TRBV4-1; possible D gene TRBD1, 6 bases. The ends were cut back, 4 bases at V and 5 bases at J, with 18 bases in the middle. CDR1 is MGHRA and CDR2 is YSYEKL in the germline V gene. This CDR3 is built from 15 residues. In DNA, the CDR3 is TGCGCCAGCAGCCCTCAAGGGCAGGGGAGAGACGAGCAGTACTTC. Translation gives CASSPQGQGRDEQYF.

The rearrangement uses TRBV18 and TRBJ1-2; the match to TRBD1 covers 9 bases. The length of the CDR3 is 16 residues. Germline trimming cut 4 bases from V and 8 bases from J; bases unmatched to any gene: 14. Germline V gene lookup returns CDR1 KGHSH and CDR2 LQKENI. The CDR3 region has the DNA TGTGCCAGCTCACAACAGGGGGCGCTAGGCAGACGAGGCTACACCTTC. It specifies CASSQQGALGRRGYTF.

J is TRBJ2-3 and V is TRBV19; tentative D call: TRBD2 (5 bases). Deletions cut 5 bases from V and 6 bases from J, with 12 bases between. This CDR3 is 13 amino acids long. Germline CDR1 LNHDA, CDR2 SQIVND (reference sequence). The CDR3 sequence is CASSEARGDTQYF. For the CDR3, the DNA is TGTGCCAGTAGTGAGGCTAGAGGGGATACGCAGTATTTT. Full variable domain (outside the CDR3, taken from reference TRBV19 and TRBJ2-3): DGGITQSPKYLFRKEGQNVTLSCEQNLNHDAMYWYRQDPGQGLRLIYYSQIVNDFQKGDIAEGYSVSREKKESFPLTVTSAQKNPTAFYLCASSEARGDTQYFGPGTRLTVL.

This chain links TRBV5-1 with TRBJ1-1; possible D gene TRBD1, 6 bases. The length of the CDR3 is 15 residues. V lost 4 bases and J 5 bases, leaving 18 bases between the germline ends. The V gene's germline CDR1 is SGHRS and CDR2 YFSETQ. The CDR3 spells CASSEQQGRGTEAFF. The CDR3 DNA reads as TGCGCCAGCAGCGAACAACAGGGTCGTGGGACTGAAGCTTTCTTT.

The chain joins TRBV7-2 to TRBJ2-7, with D tentatively TRBD2 (7 bases). V dropped 1 base and J dropped 2 bases, with 15 bases sitting between them. Germline V lookup: CDR1 SGHTA, CDR2 FQGNSA. The CDR3 is made up of 16 amino acids. CDR3 loop: CASSLGGGVVTYEQYF. In DNA form, the CDR3 reads TGTGCCAGCAGCTTAGGAGGGGGGGTAGTAACCTACGAGCAGTACTTC.

This chain joins TRBV5-8 and TRBJ1-5; TRBD1 agrees at 8 bases. CDR1 and CDR2 from the germline V gene are SGHTS and YDEGEE. The CDR3 is 16 amino acids. The V and J ends lost 4 bases and 0 bases, in that order; junction bases with no gene match: 6. The CDR3 nucleotides are TGTGCCAGCAGCACCAACAGGGGGAATAGCAATCAGCCCCAGCATTTT. Protein sequence: CASSTNRGNSNQPQHF.

The chain links TRBV27 to TRBJ2-1, with a tentative D call TRBD1 (5 bases). The V gene lost 5 bases and the J gene lost 3 bases, with 14 bases spanning the gap. The CDR3 is 15 amino acids. Germline values: CDR1 MNHEY, CDR2 SMNVEV (reference sequence). The CDR3 DNA reads as TGTGCCAGCAGTCACAGGACCCTACGCTACAATGAGCAGTTCTTC. It codes for CASSHRTLRYNEQFF.